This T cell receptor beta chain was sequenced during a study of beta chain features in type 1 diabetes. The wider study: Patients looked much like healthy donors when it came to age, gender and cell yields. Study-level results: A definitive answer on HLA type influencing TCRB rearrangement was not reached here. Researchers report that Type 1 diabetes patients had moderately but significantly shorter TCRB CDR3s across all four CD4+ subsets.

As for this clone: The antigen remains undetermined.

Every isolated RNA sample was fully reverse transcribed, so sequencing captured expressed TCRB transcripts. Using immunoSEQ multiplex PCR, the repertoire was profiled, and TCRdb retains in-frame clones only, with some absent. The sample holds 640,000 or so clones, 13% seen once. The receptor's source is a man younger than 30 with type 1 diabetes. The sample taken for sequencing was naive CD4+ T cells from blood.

CDR3 region: CASSLGGGTNEQYF. For the CDR3, the DNA is TGTGCCAGCAGCTTGGGCGGAGGGACAAACGAGCAGTACTTC. The chain recombines TRBV5-6 with TRBJ2-7; D possibly uses TRBD1 or TRBD2 (6 bases each). Deletions cut 0 bases from V and 5 bases from J, with 12 bases between. Germline V lookup: CDR1 SGHDT, CDR2 YYEEEE. The CDR3 has 14 amino acids.